The 30 T cell receptor beta chains reported below all come from one sample, sequenced in a study of OX40 agonist ivuxolimab in advanced cancers. Some clones are missing from TCRdb's copy, which holds only in-frame ones; the method was immunoSEQ multiplex PCR. The sample consists of approximately 61,000 clones, roughly nine tenths of them appearing once. Sequencing was performed on CD4+ or CD8+ T cells sorted from blood, taken in a trial of the OX40 agonist ivuxolimab. The receptor source for this set is an adult with an advanced solid tumor such as melanoma, head and neck, liver or kidney cancer.

The V gene is TRBV7-3, the J gene TRBJ2-1; maybe TRBD2 (7 bases). The V gene lost 0 bases and the J gene lost 8 bases, with 14 bases spanning the gap. The CDR3 extends over 15 amino acids. Germline CDR1 SGHTA, CDR2 FQGTGA. The CDR3 is CASSLTGGPLDEQFF. The CDR3 coding sequence is TGTGCCAGCAGCTTAACGGGGGGGCCTTTGGATGAGCAGTTCTTC.

The chain joins TRBV7-2 to TRBJ1-6, with 11 positions matching TRBD1. Losses at the gene ends were 6 bases for V and 7 bases for J; bases not matched to a gene: 5. This CDR3 spans 15 amino acids. Germline loops: CDR1 SGHTA, CDR2 FQGNSA. This chain's CDR3 is CASSPGQGDNSPLHF. CDR3 bases: TGTGCCAGCAGTCCGGGACAGGGGGACAATTCACCCCTCCACTTT.

The V and J genes are TRBV4-1 and TRBJ1-5; D may be TRBD1 (5 bases). Germline V gene sequence: CDR1 MGHRA, CDR2 YSYEKL. Trimming removed 3 bases from V and 0 bases from J, with 9 bases in between. The CDR3 has 15 residues. DNA of the CDR3: TGCGCCAGCAGCCAGGGGGTGCTTAGCAATCAGCCCCAGCATTTT. This sequence encodes CASSQGVLSNQPQHF.

The rearrangement uses TRBV28 and TRBJ2-7; D is undetermined. This CDR3 comprises 14 residues. The V end was cut by 3 bases, the J end by 5 bases, with 14 bases between. Germline CDR1 is MDHEN and CDR2 is SYDVKM. The CDR3 coding sequence is TGTGCCAGCAGTTTTAGTGGGAAAAGGGACGAGCAGTACTTC. Amino acids: CASSFSGKRDEQYF.

V usage is TRBV18 and J usage is TRBJ2-7; 9 bases fit TRBD1. The CDR3 sequence is 15 residues long. Germline V CDR1 and CDR2: KGHSH, LQKENI. J lost 7 bases, V lost 6 bases, and 13 bases had no gene match. This CDR3 reads CASSAGTGIVREQYF. The CDR3 nucleotides are TGTGCCAGCTCGGCCGGGACAGGGATAGTTCGGGAGCAGTACTTC.

The genes are TRBV2 and TRBJ2-2, with 8 bases identical to TRBD2. Trimming cost V 8 bases and J 6 bases; bases outside gene matches: 8. Per the germline V gene, CDR1 is SNHLY and CDR2 is FYNNEI. The CDR3 runs to 14 residues. The CDR3 reads CASLSGEHAGELFF. The CDR3 DNA sequence: TGTGCCAGCCTTAGCGGGGAGCACGCCGGGGAGCTGTTTTTT.

This clone was seen only a few times. The same CDR3 is also encoded by other DNA sequences in this sample. CDR3 in amino acids: CASSPQGEYNEQFF. DNA for the CDR3: TGTGCCAGCAGCCCCCAGGGAGAATACAATGAGCAGTTCTTC. V and J are TRBV5-4 and TRBJ2-1; D may match TRBD1 or TRBD2 (5 bases each). This CDR3 is built from 14 residues. Trimming shortened V by 4 bases and J by 4 bases, and 12 bases separated the two germline ends. Germline CDR1 and CDR2: SGHNT and YYREEE (reference sequence).

This chain uses TRBV5-6 with TRBJ2-1; D is perhaps TRBD2 (5 bases). The germline V gene has CDR1 SGHDT and CDR2 YYEEEE. This CDR3 has 14 amino acids. Trimming removed 8 bases from V and 2 bases from J, with 14 bases in between. The CDR3 sequence: CASSGLFTYNEQFF. For the CDR3, the DNA is TGTGCCAGTTCCGGACTGTTTACCTACAATGAGCAGTTCTTC. Complete variable domain (other parts from reference TRBV5-6 and TRBJ2-1): DAGVTQSPTHLIKTRGQQVTLRCSPKSGHDTVSWYQQALGQGPQFIFQYYEEEERQRGNFPDRFSGHQFPNYSSELNVNALLLGDSALYLCASSGLFTYNEQFFGPGTRLTVL.

V usage is TRBV6-1 and J usage is TRBJ2-5; D is perhaps TRBD2 (5 bases). The end of the DNA fits TRBJ2-7 better, so the J call may be wrong. The CDR3 runs 16 residues. The germline gives CDR1 MNHNS, CDR2 SASEGT. In DNA, the CDR3 is TGTGCCAGCAGTGAAGGGACTCCCGCGTCCCCCTACGAGCAGTACTTC. Translated, it gives CASSEGTPASPYEQYF.

This chain joins TRBV10-3 and TRBJ2-7, with 9 bases identical to TRBD1. V lost 6 bases to trimming and J lost 3 bases; unmatched junction nucleotides: 9. The germline gives CDR1 ENHRY, CDR2 SYGVKD. CDR3 size: 15 residues. For the CDR3, the DNA is TGTGCCATCAGCGCTCCGGGACAGGGAGTCTACGAGCAGTACTTC. Its protein product is CAISAPGQGVYEQYF.

V and J are TRBV10-3 and TRBJ1-6, with a possible D match to TRBD1 (5 bases). Deletions cut 5 bases from V and 10 bases from J, with 21 bases between. The CDR3 sequence is 16 residues long. Germline V gives CDR1 ENHRY, CDR2 SYGVKD. The CDR3 DNA sequence: TGTGCCATCAGTCCCCAGGGCGGTCAGGGTGGATCACCCCTCCACTTT. It translates to CAISPQGGQGGSPLHF.

The rearrangement joins TRBV11-3 to TRBJ2-2; TRBD1 or TRBD2 may be the D gene (6 bases each). CDR3 length equals 17 residues. Germline values: CDR1 SGHNT, CDR2 YENEEA. With 2 bases removed from V and 0 bases from J, the gap between germline ends came to 13 bases. The CDR3 DNA is TGTGCCAGCAGCTTATTCGGGGGCCGGACGAACACCGGGGAGCTGTTTTTT. The encoded protein is CASSLFGGRTNTGELFF.

The CDR3 spells CASSSTGTGIGTEAFF. CDR3 in DNA: TGCGCCAGCAGCTCCACCGGGACAGGAATCGGCACTGAAGCTTTCTTT. The J gene is TRBJ1-1, the V gene TRBV5-1; 8 bases match TRBD1. The CDR3 runs 16 residues. In germline, CDR1 is SGHRS, CDR2 YFSETQ. Trimming removed 3 bases from V and 4 bases from J; junction bases left unmatched: 11.

This chain connects TRBV7-6 to TRBJ2-5; 7 positions agree with TRBD2. The V segment lost 7 bases and the J segment 2 bases; nucleotides outside the gene matches: 7. CDR1 is SGHVS and CDR2 is FNYEAQ in the germline V gene. The CDR3 contains 14 residues. The CDR3 nucleotides are TGTGCCAGCACGCTAGCGGCCGCGCAAGAGACCCAGTACTTC. This sequence encodes CASTLAAAQETQYF. Complete variable domain (other parts from reference TRBV7-6 and TRBJ2-5): GAGVSQSPRYKVTKRGQDVALRCDPISGHVSLYWYRQALGQGPEFLTYFNYEAQQDKSGLPNDRFSAERPEGSISTLTIQRTEQRDSAMYRCASTLAAAQETQYFGPGTRLLVL.

This chain connects TRBV11-3 to TRBJ2-1; D is unresolved. The CDR3 sequence is 15 residues long. The germline V gene has CDR1 SGHNT and CDR2 YENEEA. V was shortened by 5 bases and J by 0 bases, with 11 bases between the two germline ends. In DNA form, the CDR3 reads TGTGCCAGCAGCCGGCCAAAGGGCTCCTACAATGAGCAGTTCTTC. Translating gives CASSRPKGSYNEQFF.

The V and J genes are TRBV9 and TRBJ1-2, with D hard to call. V was shortened by 0 bases and J by 0 bases, with 6 bases between the two germline ends. This CDR3 comprises 14 residues. Germline assignment: CDR1 SGDLS and CDR2 YYNGEE. CDR3 region: CASSVAGANYGYTF. As DNA, the CDR3 is TGTGCCAGCAGCGTAGCAGGAGCTAACTATGGCTACACCTTC.

This clone was counted between two and nine times. The chain couples TRBV5-1 to TRBJ2-5; D not certain. The V end lost 5 bases, the J end lost 2 bases, and 10 bases lay between the germline ends. The length of the CDR3 is 13 residues. The germline V gene encodes CDR1 SGHRS and CDR2 YFSETQ. DNA for the CDR3: TGCGCCAGCAGGAAGATGGGGCAAGAGACCCAGTACTTC. Amino acid sequence: CASRKMGQETQYF.

The V call is TRBV6-5, the J call TRBJ2-7; TRBD1 agrees at 9 bases. The germline gives CDR1 MNHEY, CDR2 SVGAGI. J was trimmed by 12 bases and V by 6 bases; bases with no gene match: 15. This CDR3 is built from 14 residues. The CDR3 is CASRPDRGGSTTYF. DNA of the CDR3: TGTGCCAGCAGACCGGACAGGGGAGGATCCACTACGTACTTC.

V is TRBV4-2 and J is TRBJ1-2; no clear D gene. This CDR3 has 13 residues. From germline, CDR1 is LGHNA and CDR2 YNFKEQ. Deletions cut 0 bases from V and 8 bases from J, with 10 bases between. The CDR3 DNA follows: TGTGCCAGCAGCCAAGACCTCGACGGAGGCTACACCTTC. As protein: CASSQDLDGGYTF.

This clone was counted a single time. Other DNA sequences in this sample translate to the same CDR3. V is TRBV6-5 and J is TRBJ1-5, with D perhaps matching TRBD1 (6 bases). The CDR3 sequence is 15 residues long. The V gene's germline CDR1 is MNHEY and CDR2 SVGAGI. Trimming removed 0 bases from V and 3 bases from J, with 9 bases in between. Here the CDR3 DNA reads TGTGCCAGCAGTTACTCCACAGGGCCCAATCAGCCCCAGCATTTT. This codes for CASSYSTGPNQPQHF.

This clone came up once. The chain joins TRBV7-2 to TRBJ1-5; D remains unclear. The CDR3 has 15 residues. Between the trimmed V and J ends, which lost 3 bases and 1 base, there was a span of 10 bases. The germline V gene has CDR1 SGHTA and CDR2 FQGNSA. The CDR3 here is CASSLSTTSNQPQHF. The CDR3 DNA follows: TGTGCCAGCAGCTTGAGTACCACAAGCAATCAGCCCCAGCATTTT.

The J gene is TRBJ2-2, the V gene TRBV5-5; D unresolved. V lost 6 bases, J lost 9 bases, and 21 bases lay in between. Germline-derived CDR1 and CDR2 are SGHKS and YYEKEE (reference sequence). This CDR3 contains 15 residues. CDR3 region: CASTRTPGPERELFF. The CDR3 nucleotides read TGTGCCAGCACCCGGACCCCAGGACCTGAACGGGAGCTGTTTTTT.

V and J are TRBV28 and TRBJ2-7, with D perhaps given as TRBD1 or TRBD2 (6 bases each). CDR3 length: 14 residues. Trimming took off 3 bases at V and 4 bases at J, with 13 bases between the two ends. The germline CDR1 and CDR2 sequences are MDHEN and SYDVKM. CDR3 DNA: TGTGCCAGCAGTTTCTCCGGGGGCGGATACGAGCAGTACTTC. It translates to CASSFSGGGYEQYF.

The J gene is TRBJ2-7, the V gene TRBV18; D is unresolved. This CDR3 spans 12 amino acids. The germline V gene encodes CDR1 KGHSH and CDR2 LQKENI. The V and J ends lost 2 bases and 6 bases respectively, with 8 bases between them. DNA for the CDR3: TGTGCCAGCTCACCAGGGAATGTCGAGCAGTACTTC. This codes for CASSPGNVEQYF.

The genes are TRBV11-2 and TRBJ1-6, with D hard to call. Deletions cut 1 base from V and 2 bases from J, with 3 bases between. The germline CDR1 and CDR2 sequences are SGHAT and FQNNGV. The CDR3 covers 14 residues. The CDR3 reads CASSLGPYNSPLHF. The CDR3 region has the DNA TGTGCCAGCAGCTTAGGGCCCTATAATTCACCCCTCCACTTT.

J is TRBJ2-5 and V is TRBV29-1; 9 nucleotides line up with TRBD1. Germline V lookup: CDR1 SQVTM, CDR2 ANQGSEA. The CDR3 consists of 13 residues. CDR3: CSLTGGGRETQYF. The CDR3 region has the DNA TGCAGTCTAACAGGGGGCGGGCGAGAGACCCAGTACTTC.

J is TRBJ2-7 and V is TRBV7-8, with 7 bases fitting TRBD2. The CDR3 sequence is 14 residues long. The germline CDR1 and CDR2 sequences are SGHVS and FQNEAQ. V dropped 1 base and J dropped 8; count of bases not matched to a gene: 8. CDR3 nucleotide sequence: TGTGCCAGCAGCTTAGAACACAGCGGGGATAAGCAGTACTTC. The encoded protein is CASSLEHSGDKQYF.

This clone was seen a single time. The V call is TRBV5-1, the J call TRBJ2-7; 9 nucleotides line up with TRBD1. Germline V gene data show CDR1 as SGHRS and CDR2 as YFSETQ. The trim removed 4 bases at V and 6 bases at J, leaving 8 bases unmatched. This CDR3 has 14 residues. The CDR3 spells CASSQGTGLREQYF. Written as DNA, the CDR3 is TGCGCCAGCAGCCAGGGGACAGGGCTGCGCGAGCAGTACTTC.

The CDR3 nucleotides read TGCGCCAGCAGAGGAAATCAGCCCCAGCATTTT. The encoded protein is CASRGNQPQHF. The J gene is TRBJ1-5, the V gene TRBV5-1, with D uncertain. The V and J ends lost 5 bases and 4 bases respectively, with 4 bases between them. Germline V lookup: CDR1 SGHRS, CDR2 YFSETQ. The CDR3 has 11 amino acids.

J is TRBJ2-5 and V is TRBV19; the match to TRBD1 covers 9 bases. Germline assignment: CDR1 LNHDA and CDR2 SQIVND (reference sequence). The ends lost 1 base at V and 5 bases at J; junction bases unmatched: 11. The CDR3 has 17 amino acids. CDR3 protein: CASSIVLRRTGAETQYF. DNA of the CDR3: TGTGCCAGTAGTATAGTACTAAGACGGACAGGGGCGGAGACCCAGTACTTC.